Below are 14 T cell receptor beta chains sequenced from a single sample in a study of blood T cells in healthy people across ages (dated by TCRdb to 2013 to 2016). The library relied on 5' RACE. Sequencing was performed on an Illumina HiSeq 2500. A second PCR of about 7 to 12 cycles was performed with a sample-barcoded 5' primer and a J-beta primer mix. The public reads were reanalyzed by TCRdb: fastp trimming at Q25, MiXCR alignment, in-frame beta chains only. Under each unique CDR3 protein, matching rows form one entry showing the most common genes and DNA. The sample contains approximately 1.5 million distinct CDR3 sequences, around 40% of them found a single time. The ten largest clones take up about 3.8% of the sample. Source material: blood. The source is a woman aged 18-35 years in good health.

V is TRBV20-1 and J is TRBJ2-7; D might be TRBD1 or TRBD2, each matching 5 bases. The CDR3 contains 14 residues. Germline V lookup: CDR1 DFQATT, CDR2 SNEGSKA (reference sequence). The V gene lost 3 bases and the J gene lost 7 bases, with 19 bases spanning the gap. The CDR3 region has the DNA TGCAGTGCTAGGAACTCGAGGGGATGGGATGAGCAGTACTTC. It translates to CSARNSRGWDEQYF.

This clonotype was observed a handful of times. V gene TRBV14 combines with J gene TRBJ2-5; possibly TRBD1 for D (6 bases). Trimming took off 2 bases at V and 3 bases at J, with 10 bases between the two ends. In germline, CDR1 is SGHDN, CDR2 FVKESK. The CDR3 totals 14 residues. CDR3 amino acids: CASSQFGQKETQYF. CDR3 nucleotide sequence: TGTGCCAGCAGCCAATTTGGACAGAAAGAGACCCAGTACTTC. The full variable domain, in which reference TRBV14 and TRBJ2-5 provide the parts outside the CDR3, is EAGVTQFPSHSVIEKGQTVTLRCDPISGHDNLYWYRRVMGKEIKFLLHFVKESKQDESGMPNNRFLAERTGGTYSTLKVQPAELEDSGVYFCASSQFGQKETQYFGPGTRLLVL.

This clonotype was seen only a few times. V gene TRBV5-4 combines with J gene TRBJ2-7; a possible D gene is TRBD1 (6 bases). The CDR3 covers 15 residues. The ends were cut back, 2 bases at V and 0 bases at J, with 12 bases in the middle. Per the germline V gene, CDR1 is SGHNT and CDR2 is YYREEE (reference sequence). CDR3 nucleotide sequence: TGTGCCAGCAGCTTATACTTACAGGGCTCCTACGAGCAGTACTTC. Translation gives CASSLYLQGSYEQYF.

The chain couples TRBV11-1 to TRBJ2-7; unclear D gene. CDR3 length equals 12 residues. The V and J ends lost 0 bases and 7 bases respectively, with 7 bases between them. In germline, CDR1 is SGHAT, CDR2 FQDESV (reference sequence). The chain's CDR3 is CASSLATHEQYF. Here the CDR3 DNA reads TGTGCCAGCAGCTTAGCGACGCATGAGCAGTACTTC.

The V and J genes are TRBV7-8 and TRBJ2-3; a weak D match, TRBD2 (7 bases). Germline values: CDR1 SGHVS, CDR2 FQNEAQ. Trimming took 5 bases from V and 4 from J, leaving 19 bases between them. This CDR3 spans 16 amino acids. This chain's CDR3 is CASSPQGGAGSDTQYF. DNA for the CDR3: TGTGCCAGCAGCCCCCAAGGGGGGGCGGGATCAGATACGCAGTATTTT. Filled out from reference TRBV7-8 and TRBJ2-3, the complete variable domain reads GAGVSQSPRYKVAKRGQDVALRCDPISGHVSLFWYQQALGQGPEFLTYFQNEAQLDKSGLPSDRFFAERPEGSVSTLKIQRTQQEDSAVYLCASSPQGGAGSDTQYFGPGTRLTVL.

The gene calls are TRBV24-1 and TRBJ2-1, with D hard to call. This CDR3 region has 15 residues. CDR1 KGHDR and CDR2 SFDVKD come from the germline V gene. Trimming took 1 base from V and 2 from J, leaving 8 bases between them. The CDR3 sequence: CATSDFGGAYNEQFF. CDR3 nucleotides: TGTGCCACCAGTGATTTTGGCGGAGCCTACAATGAGCAGTTCTTC.

The chain is built from TRBV7-2 and TRBJ2-7; 10 positions agree with TRBD2. The J call is doubtful: the DNA matches TRBJ2-5 better. The CDR3 has 15 residues. Per germline, CDR1 SGHTA and CDR2 FQGNSA. This CDR3 is CASRRASGGGETQYF. The CDR3 DNA follows: TGTGCCAGCCGTCGGGCTAGCGGGGGTGGAGAGACCCAGTACTTC.

V usage is TRBV20-1 and J usage is TRBJ2-3; D unresolved. Per germline, CDR1 DFQATT and CDR2 SNEGSKA (reference sequence). The ends were cut back, 3 bases at V and 6 bases at J, with 13 bases in the middle. CDR3 size: 13 residues. The CDR3 nucleotides read TGCAGTGCTAGCCGCCAGGTGGGCGATACGCAGTATTTT. As protein: CSASRQVGDTQYF.

This clonotype occurred a few times. The J gene is TRBJ2-1, the V gene TRBV19; 8 positions match TRBD1. After removal of 11 bases from V and 2 bases from J, the junction contained 5 bases not matched to a gene. This CDR3 has 13 amino acids. Looked up from germline, CDR1 is LNHDA and CDR2 is SQIVND (reference sequence). The CDR3: CAAGTGAYNEQFF. For the CDR3, the DNA is TGTGCCGCCGGGACAGGAGCCTACAATGAGCAGTTCTTC.

The rearrangement joins TRBV6-2 or TRBV6-3 to TRBJ2-2; a possible D gene is TRBD1 (6 bases). CDR1 and CDR2 from the germline V gene are MNHEY and SVGEGT. The CDR3 loop spans 17 amino acids. The V gene lost 5 bases and the J gene lost 0 bases, with 16 bases spanning the gap. The CDR3 region has the DNA TGTGCCAGCAGTACCCAGGGGATAGGGTCGAACACCGGGGAGCTGTTTTTT. It yields the protein CASSTQGIGSNTGELFF.

This sequence joins TRBV6-6 and TRBJ2-1; the D gene is possibly TRBD2 (5 bases). The CDR3 has 15 residues. In germline, CDR1 is MNHNY, CDR2 SVGAGI (reference sequence). Trimming removed 6 bases from V and 4 bases from J, with 16 bases in between. This CDR3 is CASRAGYSGYNEQFF. The CDR3 nucleotides read TGTGCCAGCAGGGCGGGCTATTCGGGTTACAATGAGCAGTTCTTC.

The rearrangement joins TRBV5-6 to TRBJ1-2, with 7 bases lining up with TRBD1. Germline V CDR1 and CDR2: SGHDT, YYEEEE. The CDR3 spans 14 residues. The J segment lost 4 bases and the V segment lost 3 bases, leaving 6 bases of the junction unmatched. The CDR3 DNA follows: TGTGCCAGCAGCTGGGGGACAGTCTCCTATGGCTACACCTTC. This codes for CASSWGTVSYGYTF.

This clonotype was detected only once. A read error may account for a junction end that differs from germline. The genes are TRBV28 and TRBJ2-7, with 12 nucleotides matching TRBD1. CDR3 length: 17 amino acids. The germline gives CDR1 MDHEN, CDR2 SYDVKM. The CDR3 DNA is TGTGCCGGCAGTTTACCCATGGGGACAGGGGGCAGTTACGAGCAGTACTTC. Residues: CAGSLPMGTGGSYEQYF.

J is TRBJ2-7 and V is TRBV14; weak D call: TRBD2 (6 bases). Germline V CDR1 and CDR2: SGHDN, FVKESK. The CDR3 covers 13 residues. Trimming cost V 5 bases and J 0 bases, with 8 bases left between them. The CDR3 loop reads CASSATSSYEQYF. The CDR3, as DNA: TGTGCCAGCAGCGCGACTAGCTCCTACGAGCAGTACTTC.